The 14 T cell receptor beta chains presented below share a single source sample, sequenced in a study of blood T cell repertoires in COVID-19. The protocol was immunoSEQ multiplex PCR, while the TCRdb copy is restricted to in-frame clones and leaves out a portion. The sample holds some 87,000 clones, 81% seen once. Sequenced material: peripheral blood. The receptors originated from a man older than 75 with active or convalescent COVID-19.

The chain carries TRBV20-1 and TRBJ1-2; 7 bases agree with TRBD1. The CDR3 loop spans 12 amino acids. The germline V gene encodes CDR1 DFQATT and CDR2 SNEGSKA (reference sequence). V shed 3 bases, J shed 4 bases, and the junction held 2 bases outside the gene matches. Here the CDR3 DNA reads TGCAGTGCTAGTAGACAGGGCTATGGCTACACCTTC. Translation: CSASRQGYGYTF.

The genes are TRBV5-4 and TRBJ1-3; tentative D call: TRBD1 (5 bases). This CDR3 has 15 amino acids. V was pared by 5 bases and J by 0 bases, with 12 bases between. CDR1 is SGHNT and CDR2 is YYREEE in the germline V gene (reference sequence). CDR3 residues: CASSPDRYSGNTIYF. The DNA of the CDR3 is TGTGCCAGCAGTCCCGACAGATACTCTGGAAACACCATATATTTT.

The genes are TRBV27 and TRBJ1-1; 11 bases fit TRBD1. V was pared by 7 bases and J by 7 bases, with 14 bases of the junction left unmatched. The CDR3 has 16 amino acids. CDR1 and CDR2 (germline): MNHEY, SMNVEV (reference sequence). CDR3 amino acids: CASKLRPGQGGIEAFF. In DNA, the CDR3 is TGTGCCAGCAAGCTTCGGCCGGGACAGGGGGGTATTGAAGCTTTCTTT.

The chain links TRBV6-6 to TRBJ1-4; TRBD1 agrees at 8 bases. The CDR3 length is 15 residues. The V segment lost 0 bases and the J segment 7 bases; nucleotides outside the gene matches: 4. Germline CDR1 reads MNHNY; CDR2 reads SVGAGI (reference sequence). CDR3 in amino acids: CASSYSGQAFEKLFF. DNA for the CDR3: TGTGCCAGCAGTTACTCGGGACAGGCCTTTGAAAAACTGTTTTTT.

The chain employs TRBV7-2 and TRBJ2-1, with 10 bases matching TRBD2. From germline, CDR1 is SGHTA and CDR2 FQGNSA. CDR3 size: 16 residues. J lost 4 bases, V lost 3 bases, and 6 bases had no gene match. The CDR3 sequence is CASSFPGLAKYNEQFF. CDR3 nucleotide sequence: TGTGCCAGCAGCTTCCCGGGACTAGCGAAATACAATGAGCAGTTCTTC.

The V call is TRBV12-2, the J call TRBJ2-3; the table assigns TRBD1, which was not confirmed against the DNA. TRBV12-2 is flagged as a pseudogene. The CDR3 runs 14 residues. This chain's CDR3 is CASRFRGSTDTQYF. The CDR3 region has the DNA TGTGCAAGTCGCTTCAGGGGAAGCACAGATACGCAGTATTTT.

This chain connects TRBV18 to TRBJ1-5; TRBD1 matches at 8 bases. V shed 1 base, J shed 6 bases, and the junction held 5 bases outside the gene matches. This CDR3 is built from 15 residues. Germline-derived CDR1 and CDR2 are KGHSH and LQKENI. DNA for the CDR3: TGTGCCAGCTCACCACGGACAGGGTACGGTCAGCCCCAGCATTTT. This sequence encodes CASSPRTGYGQPQHF.

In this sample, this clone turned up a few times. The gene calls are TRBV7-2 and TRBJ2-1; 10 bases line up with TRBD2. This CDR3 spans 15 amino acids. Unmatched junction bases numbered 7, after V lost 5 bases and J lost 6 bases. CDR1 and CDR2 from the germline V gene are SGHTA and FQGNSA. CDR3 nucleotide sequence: TGTGCCAGCAGCCCCCCGAGCGGGAGGGGCAATGAGCAGTTCTTC. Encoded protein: CASSPPSGRGNEQFF. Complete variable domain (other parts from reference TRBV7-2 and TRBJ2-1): GAGVSQSPSNKVTEKGKDVELRCDPISGHTALYWYRQSLGQGLEFLIYFQGNSAPDKSGLPSDRFSAERTGGSVSTLTIQRTQQEDSAVYLCASSPPSGRGNEQFFGPGTRLTVL.

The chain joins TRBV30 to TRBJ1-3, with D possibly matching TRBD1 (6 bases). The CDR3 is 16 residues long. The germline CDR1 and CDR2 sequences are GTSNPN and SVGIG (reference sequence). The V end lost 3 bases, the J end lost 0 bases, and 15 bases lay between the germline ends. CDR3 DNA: TGTGCCTGGAGCCCGCTAGGGACACTCTCTGGAAACACCATATATTTT. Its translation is CAWSPLGTLSGNTIYF. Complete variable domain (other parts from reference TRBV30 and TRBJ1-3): SQTIHQWPATLVQPVGSPLSLECTVEGTSNPNLYWYRQAAGRGLQLLFYSVGIGQISSEVPQNLSASRPQDRQFILSSKKLLLSDSGFYLCAWSPLGTLSGNTIYFGEGSWLTVV.

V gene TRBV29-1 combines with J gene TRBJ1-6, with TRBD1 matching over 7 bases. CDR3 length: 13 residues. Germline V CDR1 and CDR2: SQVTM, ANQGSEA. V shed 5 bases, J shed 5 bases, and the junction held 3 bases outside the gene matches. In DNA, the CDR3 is TGCAGCGTTTCACAGGGGAATAATTCACCCCTCCACTTT. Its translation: CSVSQGNNSPLHF.

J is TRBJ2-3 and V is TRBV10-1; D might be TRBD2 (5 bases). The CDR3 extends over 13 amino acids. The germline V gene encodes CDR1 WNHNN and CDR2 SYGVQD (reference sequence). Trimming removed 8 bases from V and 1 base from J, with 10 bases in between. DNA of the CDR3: TGCGCCAGCGCATCCGGGGGCACAGATACGCAGTATTTT. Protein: CASASGGTDTQYF.

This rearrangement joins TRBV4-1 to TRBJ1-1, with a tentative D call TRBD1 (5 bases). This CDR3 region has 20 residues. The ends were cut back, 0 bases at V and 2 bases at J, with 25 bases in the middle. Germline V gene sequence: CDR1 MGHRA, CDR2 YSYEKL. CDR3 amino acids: CASSQDQAGRGRSGNTEAFF. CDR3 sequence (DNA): TGCGCCAGCAGCCAAGATCAGGCCGGGAGGGGAAGAAGTGGTAACACTGAAGCTTTCTTT.

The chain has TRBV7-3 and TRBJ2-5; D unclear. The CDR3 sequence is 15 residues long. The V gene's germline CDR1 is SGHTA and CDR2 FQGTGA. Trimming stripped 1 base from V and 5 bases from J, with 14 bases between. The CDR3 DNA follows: TGTGCCAGCAGCTTAATGGGCTACCTTGGGGAGACCCAGTACTTC. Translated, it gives CASSLMGYLGETQYF.

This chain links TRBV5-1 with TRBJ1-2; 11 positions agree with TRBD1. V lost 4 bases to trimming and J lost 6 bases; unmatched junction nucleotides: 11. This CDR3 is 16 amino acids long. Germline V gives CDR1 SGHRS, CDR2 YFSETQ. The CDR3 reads CASSQPRTGGSDGYTF. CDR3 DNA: TGCGCCAGCAGCCAACCTCGGACAGGGGGCTCGGATGGCTACACCTTC.